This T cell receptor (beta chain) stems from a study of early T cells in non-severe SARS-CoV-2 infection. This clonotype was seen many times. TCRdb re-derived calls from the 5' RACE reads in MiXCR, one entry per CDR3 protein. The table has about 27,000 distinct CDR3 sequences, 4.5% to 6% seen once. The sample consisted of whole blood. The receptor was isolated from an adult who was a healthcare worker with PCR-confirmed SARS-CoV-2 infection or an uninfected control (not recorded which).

DNA for the CDR3: TGCAGCGTTCAACGGGGTCTCCAAGAGACCCAGTACTTC. Amino acid sequence: CSVQRGLQETQYF. The chain uses TRBV29-1 and TRBJ2-5; tentatively, D is TRBD2 (5 bases). The CDR3 runs to 13 residues. Trimming stripped 5 bases from V and 1 base from J, with 11 bases between. The germline gives CDR1 SQVTM, CDR2 ANQGSEA.